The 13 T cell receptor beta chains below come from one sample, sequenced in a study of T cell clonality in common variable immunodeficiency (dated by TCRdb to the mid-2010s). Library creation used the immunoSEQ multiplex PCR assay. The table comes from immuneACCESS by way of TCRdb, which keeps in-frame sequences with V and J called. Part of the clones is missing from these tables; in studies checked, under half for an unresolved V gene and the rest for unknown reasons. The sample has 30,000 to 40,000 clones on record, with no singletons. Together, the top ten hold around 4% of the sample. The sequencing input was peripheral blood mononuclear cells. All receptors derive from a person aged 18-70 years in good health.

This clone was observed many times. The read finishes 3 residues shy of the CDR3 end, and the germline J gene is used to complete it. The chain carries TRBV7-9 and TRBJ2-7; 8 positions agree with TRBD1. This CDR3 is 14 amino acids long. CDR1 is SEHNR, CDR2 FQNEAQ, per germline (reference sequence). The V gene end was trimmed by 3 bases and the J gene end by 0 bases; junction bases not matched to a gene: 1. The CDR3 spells CASSFDRGSYEQYF. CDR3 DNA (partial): TGTGCCAGCAGCTTCGACAGGGGCTCCTACGAG.

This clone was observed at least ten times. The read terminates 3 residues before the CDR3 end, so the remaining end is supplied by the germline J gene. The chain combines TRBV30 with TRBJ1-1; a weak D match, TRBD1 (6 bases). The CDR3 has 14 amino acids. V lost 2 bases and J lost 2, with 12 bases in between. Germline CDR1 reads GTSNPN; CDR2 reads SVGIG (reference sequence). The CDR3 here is CAWSFGGGNTEAFF. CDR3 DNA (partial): TGTGCCTGGAGTTTTGGAGGGGGAAACACTGAA.

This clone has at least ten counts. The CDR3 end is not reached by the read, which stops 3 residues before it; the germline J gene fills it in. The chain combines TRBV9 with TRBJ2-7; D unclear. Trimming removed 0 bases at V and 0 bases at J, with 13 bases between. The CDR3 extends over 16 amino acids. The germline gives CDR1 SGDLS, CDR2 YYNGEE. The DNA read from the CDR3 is TGTGCCAGCAGCGTAGGCTTAGGGCAAAGCTCCTACGAG. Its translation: CASSVGLGQSSYE. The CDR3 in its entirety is CASSVGLGQSSYEQYF.

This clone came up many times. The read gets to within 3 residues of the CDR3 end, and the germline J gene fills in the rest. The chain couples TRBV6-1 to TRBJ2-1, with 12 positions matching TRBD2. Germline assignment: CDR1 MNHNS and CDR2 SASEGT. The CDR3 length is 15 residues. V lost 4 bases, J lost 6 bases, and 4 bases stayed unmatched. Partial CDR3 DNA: TGTGCCAGCAGTGCTCTAGCGGGAGGGAGCAATGAG. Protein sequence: CASSALAGGSNE. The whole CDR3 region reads CASSALAGGSNEQFF.

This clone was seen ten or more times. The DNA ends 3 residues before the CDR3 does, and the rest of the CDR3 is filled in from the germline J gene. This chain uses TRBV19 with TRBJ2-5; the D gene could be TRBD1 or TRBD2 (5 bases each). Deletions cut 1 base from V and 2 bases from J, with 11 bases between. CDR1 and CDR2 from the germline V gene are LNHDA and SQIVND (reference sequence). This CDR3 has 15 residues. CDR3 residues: CASSIGRTQQETQYF. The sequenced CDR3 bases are TGTGCCAGTAGTATAGGGAGGACACAGCAAGAGACC. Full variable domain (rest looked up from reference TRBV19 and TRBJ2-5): DGGITQSPKYLFRKEGQNVTLSCEQNLNHDAMYWYRQDPGQGLRLIYYSQIVNDFQKGDIAEGYSVSREKKESFPLTVTSAQKNPTAFYLCASSIGRTQQETQYFGPGTRLLVL.

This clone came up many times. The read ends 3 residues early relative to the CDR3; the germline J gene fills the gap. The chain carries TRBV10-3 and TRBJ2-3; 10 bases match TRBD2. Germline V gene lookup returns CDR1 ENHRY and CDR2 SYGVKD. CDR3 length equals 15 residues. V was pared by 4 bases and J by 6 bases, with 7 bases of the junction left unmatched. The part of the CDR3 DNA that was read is TGTGCCATCAGTGGACTAGCGGGTTCGACCGATACG. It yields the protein CAISGLAGSTDT. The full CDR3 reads CAISGLAGSTDTQYF.

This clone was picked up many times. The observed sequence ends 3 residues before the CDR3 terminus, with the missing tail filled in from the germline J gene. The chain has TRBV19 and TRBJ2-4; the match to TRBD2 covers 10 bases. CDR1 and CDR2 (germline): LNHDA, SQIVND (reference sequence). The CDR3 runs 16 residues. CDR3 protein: CASSPPSGRAGETQYF. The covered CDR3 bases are TGTGCCAGTAGTCCCCCGAGCGGGAGGGCCGGAGAGACT. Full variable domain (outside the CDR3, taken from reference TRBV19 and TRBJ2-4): DGGITQSPKYLFRKEGQNVTLSCEQNLNHDAMYWYRQDPGQGLRLIYYSQIVNDFQKGDIAEGYSVSREKKESFPLTVTSAQKNPTAFYLCASSPPSGRAGETQYFGAGTRLSVL.

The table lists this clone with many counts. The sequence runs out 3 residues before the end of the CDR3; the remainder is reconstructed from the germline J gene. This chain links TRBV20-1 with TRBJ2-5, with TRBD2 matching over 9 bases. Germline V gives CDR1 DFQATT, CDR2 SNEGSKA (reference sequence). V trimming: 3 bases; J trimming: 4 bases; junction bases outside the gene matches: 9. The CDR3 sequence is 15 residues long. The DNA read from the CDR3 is TGCAGTGCTAGGCCCTCAGCGGGGGGTCGAGAGACC. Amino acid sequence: CSARPSAGGRET. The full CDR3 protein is CSARPSAGGRETQYF.

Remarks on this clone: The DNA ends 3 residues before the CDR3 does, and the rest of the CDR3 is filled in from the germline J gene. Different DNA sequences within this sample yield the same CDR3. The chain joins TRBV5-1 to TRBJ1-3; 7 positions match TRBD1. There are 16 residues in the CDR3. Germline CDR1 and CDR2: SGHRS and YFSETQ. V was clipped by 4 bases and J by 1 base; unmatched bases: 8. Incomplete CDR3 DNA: TGCGCCAGCAGCCGAACAGGGGCACCGTCTGGAAACACC. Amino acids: CASSRTGAPSGNT. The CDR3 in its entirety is CASSRTGAPSGNTIYF.

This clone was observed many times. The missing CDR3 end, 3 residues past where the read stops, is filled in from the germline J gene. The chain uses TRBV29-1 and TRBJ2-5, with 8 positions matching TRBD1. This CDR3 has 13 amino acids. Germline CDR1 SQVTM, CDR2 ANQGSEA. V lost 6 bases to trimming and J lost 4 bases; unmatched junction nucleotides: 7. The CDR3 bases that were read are TGCAGCGTCCGGGCAGGGGGCGGAGAGACC. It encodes CSVRAGGGET. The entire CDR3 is CSVRAGGGETQYF.

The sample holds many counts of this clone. CDR3: CASNPGASGDYNEQFF. CDR3 DNA (partial): TGCGCCAGCAACCCCGGGGCTAGCGGGGACTACAATGAG. The chain uses TRBV10-1 and TRBJ2-1, with 9 bases aligning to TRBD2. The DNA ends 3 residues before the CDR3 does, and the rest of the CDR3 is filled in from the germline J gene. Germline V lookup: CDR1 WNHNN, CDR2 SYGVQD (reference sequence). The CDR3 totals 16 residues. V lost 7 bases, J lost 3 bases, and 10 bases stayed unmatched.

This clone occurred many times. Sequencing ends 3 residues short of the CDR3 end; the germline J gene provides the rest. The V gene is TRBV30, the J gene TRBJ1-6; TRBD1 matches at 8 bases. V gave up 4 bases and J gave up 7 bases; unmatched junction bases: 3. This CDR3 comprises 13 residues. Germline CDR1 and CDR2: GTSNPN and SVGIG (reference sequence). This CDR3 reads CAWTGQGNSPLHF. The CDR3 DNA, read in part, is TGTGCCTGGACCGGACAGGGAAATTCACCC.

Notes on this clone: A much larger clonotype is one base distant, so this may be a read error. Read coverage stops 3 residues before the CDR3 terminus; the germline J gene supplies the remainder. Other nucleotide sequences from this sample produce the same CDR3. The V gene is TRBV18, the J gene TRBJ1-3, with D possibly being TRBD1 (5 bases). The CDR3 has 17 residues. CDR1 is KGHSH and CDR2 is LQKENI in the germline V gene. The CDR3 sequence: CASSPPARTLSGNTIYF. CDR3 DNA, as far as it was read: TGTGCCAGCTCACCTCCGGCGCGGACACTCTCTGGAAACACT.